This T cell receptor (beta chain) was found in a study of graft-versus-host responses after intestinal transplantation (dated by TCRdb to the early 2020s). Study-wide context: Multivisceral, liver-intestinal, or isolated intestinal transplants were received by the recipients. All recipients received anti-thymocyte globulin induction followed by maintenance tacrolimus and steroids for around 3 years. After intestinal transplantation, graft-versus-host and host-versus-graft alloreactive T cell clones were followed in the graft, circulation and bone marrow using bulk TCR-beta CDR3 sequencing. To identify alloreactive clones, pre-transplant mixed lymphocyte reaction products were sequenced and compared with unstimulated pre-transplant donor and recipient T cells. The cohort enrolled 20 to 30 intestinal transplant recipients, one of whom was a retransplant, and 3 patients without pretransplant specimens were excluded. Donor T cell macrochimerism was defined as a peak of at least 4% donor T cells among recipient peripheral blood mononuclear cells. Samples from three later patients were sequenced in-house on an Illumina MiSeq with MiXCR processing rather than by the commercial service. Overall study results and their limits: Early after transplant, peak levels of circulating GvH clones were associated with declines in HvG clones. Patients with donor T cell macrochimerism had high GvH to HvG T cell clonal ratios in their allografts. Conclusions were limited by the relatively low number and heterogeneity of intestinal transplant patients. GvH clones were found in recipient bone marrow, and some of the GvH clones appeared earlier in ileal mucosa or blood, which is consistent with an intestinal mucosal origin.

The library was made by the immunoSEQ multiplex PCR assay. In most patients, genomic DNA was isolated using the Qiagen DNeasy Blood and Tissue Kit and sent frozen to Adaptive Biotechnologies for TCR sequencing. For most patients, genomic DNA was subjected to high-throughput TCR-beta CDR3 sequencing by Adaptive Biotechnologies. The authors processed their data as follows. Adaptive's ImmunoSEQ software was the source of the TCR sequencing data for 15 to 20 patients, while three other patients were processed with MiXCR and VDJtools. To correct CD4 versus CD8 sorting errors, any sequence found in both subsets at a frequency ratio below 5:1 was removed. CDR3 nucleotide sequences shared by donor and recipient were removed because the origin of these sequences could not be assigned. To count as alloreactive, a clone needed at least 2-fold expansion over unstimulated cells and a minimum CFSE-low frequency of 0.002% (template counts) or 0.001% (read counts). Clones detected in sequenced pre-transplant spleen, lymph node, or MLR CFSE-low populations of the donor or recipient were defined as mappable. Cumulative frequency of alloreactive clones was calculated as a percentage of all sequences weighted by copy number. This immuneACCESS table, as held by TCRdb, lists in-frame sequences with V and J called but not all clones. Of the missing ones, under half trace to an unresolved V gene in checked studies; the others have no known cause. That table furnishes V, J and clone size, whereas the DNA furnished D and trimming. This sample lists roughly 89,000 clones; 91% were detected once. The ten biggest clones cover 0.1% of the sample.

The intended sense of this specimen's time point label: cells obtained before transplantation from donor or recipient. CD3+CD4+ and CD3+CD8+ populations were FACS-sorted from unstimulated pre-transplant donor and recipient cells taken from spleen or lymph nodes. This clone was counted once. What this receptor recognizes is not known. No base quality information exists; no much larger clone differs at one position. Trimming costs V 1 base and J 0 bases, and their ends lie 7 bases apart. The germline V gene (reference sequence) specifies MNHEY as CDR1 and SMNVEV as CDR2. The CDR3 has 15 amino acids, counting the end cysteine and phenylalanine. Only CDR3 DNA is held: 45 bases, read in frame from base 1.

This receptor was taken from a human donor who received an intestinal transplant. The sample consisted of unstimulated CD4+ T cells sorted from spleen or lymph node cells, taken before intestinal transplant. The chain is encoded by TRBV27 joined to TRBJ1-3; tentative D gene TRBD1, with 5 bases matching. The DNA sequence follows: TGTGCCAGCAGTTTATGGGGCGGCTCTGGAAACACCATATATTTT. It translates to CASSLWGGSGNTIYF.